This T cell receptor (beta chain) was profiled in a study of tumor-infiltrating lymphocytes in oesophageal squamous cell carcinoma. The CDR3 runs to 14 residues. Germline CDR1 is MNHNS and CDR2 is SASEGT. TCRdb re-derived calls from the PCR reads in MiXCR, one entry per CDR3 protein. Found here are about 25,000 distinct CDR3 sequences, 38% of them singletons; the top ten hold about a quarter. This clonotype was observed a single time. The source is a male donor with esophageal squamous cell carcinoma. The sequenced material came from esophageal tumor tissue. The chain carries TRBV6-1 and TRBJ2-5, with 10 bases aligning to TRBD1. The DNA end favors TRBJ2-7, so the J call may be wrong. In DNA form, the CDR3 reads TGTGCCAGCAAGACAGGGGGCGATGACTACGAGCAGTACTTC. Translation: CASKTGGDDYEQYF.